These 18 T cell receptor beta chains came from one sample sequenced in a study of blood T cell repertoires in COVID-19. Data came from immunoSEQ multiplex PCR; TCRdb stores just in-frame clones and leaves some out. In the table there are some 74,000 clones, more than 75% of which are singletons. The sequencing sample was made of peripheral blood. The receptor set was obtained from a human donor in a cohort sampled during active COVID-19.

The chain recombines TRBV4-3 with TRBJ1-5, with a possible D match to TRBD1 (6 bases). The CDR3 has 15 residues. Germline V gives CDR1 LGHNA, CDR2 YSLEER. V was pared by 3 bases and J by 7 bases, with 16 bases between. CDR3 DNA: TGCGCCAGCAGCCATACCACAGGGACCGGACAGCCCCAGCATTTT. Translating it yields CASSHTTGTGQPQHF.

About this clone: This same CDR3 is encoded by further DNA sequences in the sample. This chain joins TRBV18 and TRBJ2-5; D call uncertain. Germline lookup yields CDR1 KGHSH and CDR2 LQKENI. This CDR3 spans 13 amino acids. Trimming took off 3 bases at V and 2 bases at J, with 7 bases between the two ends. The chain's CDR3 is CASSPRRQETQYF. The DNA for the CDR3 is TGTGCCAGCTCACCCCGCAGACAAGAGACCCAGTACTTC.

V gene TRBV30 combines with J gene TRBJ1-1, with 8 bases identical to TRBD1. The CDR3 has 14 residues. Germline values: CDR1 GTSNPN, CDR2 SVGIG (reference sequence). V trimming: 0 bases; J trimming: 5 bases; junction bases outside the gene matches: 5. As DNA, the CDR3 is TGTGCCTGGAGTGTCGACAGGGGCGGGACTGAAGCTTTCTTT. Its protein product is CAWSVDRGGTEAFF.

This clone came up a few times. Here the CDR3 DNA reads TGTGCCAGCAGCCGCGTTACAGGGTTCGAGCAGTACTTC. It encodes CASSRVTGFEQYF. The V gene is TRBV3-1 (or the pseudogene TRBV3-2), the J gene TRBJ2-7; maybe TRBD1 (6 bases). The V and J ends lost 4 bases and 6 bases respectively, with 13 bases between them. Germline assignment: CDR1 LGHDT and CDR2 YNNKEL (reference sequence). The CDR3 has 13 residues.

This clone was counted once. The chain combines TRBV5-5 with TRBJ2-3; TRBD1 agrees at 8 bases. CDR3 size: 15 residues. The V gene end was trimmed by 5 bases and the J gene end by 2 bases; junction bases not matched to a gene: 7. From germline, CDR1 is SGHKS and CDR2 YYEKEE (reference sequence). CDR3 bases: TGTGCCAGCAGTTGGGCCCAGGGGGCCACAGATACGCAGTATTTT. Protein: CASSWAQGATDTQYF.

The sample holds one count of this clone. This chain uses TRBV5-1 with TRBJ2-2; no firm D call. Germline loops: CDR1 SGHRS, CDR2 YFSETQ. There are 15 residues in the CDR3. Trimming took off 1 base at V and 6 bases at J, with 13 bases between the two ends. In nucleotides, the CDR3 is TGCGCCAGCAGCTTGAGCACGACATCCGCCGGGGAGCTGTTTTTT. It specifies CASSLSTTSAGELFF. Variable domain in full (rest from reference TRBV5-1 and TRBJ2-2): KAGVTQTPRYLIKTRGQQVTLSCSPISGHRSVSWYQQTPGQGLQFLFEYFSETQRNKGNFPGRFSGRQFSNSRSEMNVSTLELGDSALYLCASSLSTTSAGELFFGEGSRLTVL.

In its sample, this clone was seen a few times. The chain carries TRBV4-1 and TRBJ2-1; a possible D gene is TRBD1 (6 bases). The ends were cut back, 3 bases at V and 4 bases at J, with 13 bases in the middle. Germline assignment: CDR1 MGHRA and CDR2 YSYEKL. The CDR3 is made up of 15 amino acids. The CDR3 DNA reads TGCGCCAGCAGCCACCGACGCCAGGGGTACAATGAGCAGTTCTTC. Translation: CASSHRRQGYNEQFF.

This chain joins TRBV2 and TRBJ1-1; perhaps TRBD1 as D (5 bases). Germline assignment: CDR1 SNHLY and CDR2 FYNNEI. V was cut by 6 bases and J by 1 base, with 15 bases left in between. This CDR3 contains 15 residues. The CDR3 sequence is CASRSTGTANTEAFF. CDR3 nucleotide sequence: TGTGCCAGCAGAAGTACCGGGACTGCGAACACTGAAGCTTTCTTT.

The chain couples TRBV6-5 to TRBJ2-5; 9 positions match TRBD1. The CDR3 totals 16 residues. Germline-derived CDR1 and CDR2 are MNHEY and SVGAGI. The J segment lost 4 bases and the V segment lost 2 bases, leaving 8 bases of the junction unmatched. CDR3 DNA sequence: TGTGCCAGCAGTTACCCGGGACAGGGAGGAGGAGAGACCCAGTACTTC. Residues: CASSYPGQGGGETQYF.

CDR3 DNA sequence: TGTGCCAGCAGCTCTTTTCTGGGTTCGGGCTATGGCTACACCTTC. Translating it yields CASSSFLGSGYGYTF. The genes are TRBV7-2 and TRBJ1-2; D is ambiguous. From germline, CDR1 is SGHTA and CDR2 FQGNSA. The V end was cut by 4 bases, the J end by 4 bases, with 16 bases between. This CDR3 is built from 15 residues.

This clone has a handful of counts. The chain combines TRBV27 with TRBJ1-5; possible D gene TRBD1, 5 bases. The V and J ends lost 6 bases and 5 bases respectively, with 11 bases between them. CDR3 length equals 13 residues. Germline CDR1 and CDR2: MNHEY and SMNVEV (reference sequence). The CDR3 sequence is CASRRQPDQPQHF. CDR3 DNA sequence: TGTGCCAGCAGGCGACAGCCGGATCAGCCCCAGCATTTT.

With respect to this clone: Other DNA sequences in this specimen translate into the identical CDR3. The chain couples TRBV5-5 to TRBJ1-3; 7 bases fit TRBD1. V was pared by 2 bases and J by 2 bases, with 1 base of the junction left unmatched. CDR3 length: 14 residues. Germline V gives CDR1 SGHKS, CDR2 YYEKEE (reference sequence). As DNA, the CDR3 is TGTGCCAGCAGCTTCCAGGGGGCTGGAAACACCATATATTTT. Amino acids: CASSFQGAGNTIYF.

The rearrangement uses TRBV27 and TRBJ1-2; D unresolved. This CDR3 is 15 amino acids long. CDR1 and CDR2 from the germline V gene are MNHEY and SMNVEV (reference sequence). The germline V and J ends were trimmed by 4 bases and 2 bases, with 14 bases remaining between them. CDR3: CASSSIRGVNYGYTF. The CDR3 region has the DNA TGTGCCAGCAGTTCCATTCGGGGAGTGAACTATGGCTACACCTTC.

This chain links TRBV11-2 with TRBJ2-4, with TRBD2 identical over 8 bases. Germline V gives CDR1 SGHAT, CDR2 FQNNGV. The CDR3 is 14 residues long. In DNA, the CDR3 is TGTGCGCGGCCCCCGGGGGGGCCGGTTGACATTCAGTACTTC. As protein: CARPPGGPVDIQYF.

The rearrangement joins TRBV6-6 to TRBJ2-1; D is ambiguous. From germline, CDR1 is MNHNY and CDR2 SVGAGI (reference sequence). The V gene lost 0 bases and the J gene lost 1 base, with 10 bases spanning the gap. The CDR3 is 16 residues long. DNA of the CDR3: TGTGCCAGCAGTTACTCGAGTCCGGGTTCCTACAATGAGCAGTTCTTC. This encodes CASSYSSPGSYNEQFF.

This rearrangement joins TRBV5-1 to TRBJ2-3; tentatively, D is TRBD1 (6 bases). V was cut by 7 bases and J by 1 base, with 16 bases left in between. The CDR3 is made up of 15 amino acids. The V gene's germline CDR1 is SGHRS and CDR2 YFSETQ. CDR3 loop: CASGGRTLGTDTQYF. The CDR3 nucleotides read TGCGCCAGCGGGGGCAGGACCCTGGGCACAGATACGCAGTATTTT.

This clone was counted a single time. The rearrangement links TRBV30 to TRBJ1-2, with no clear D. The CDR3 spans 12 residues. Germline V gene lookup returns CDR1 GTSNPN and CDR2 SVGIG (reference sequence). V was shortened by 3 bases and J by 7 bases, with 12 bases between the two germline ends. CDR3 DNA: TGTGCCTGGAGACCGACATCGTCTGGCTACACCTTC. Its protein is CAWRPTSSGYTF. Using reference TRBV30 and TRBJ1-2 for the parts outside the CDR3, the full variable domain is SQTIHQWPATLVQPVGSPLSLECTVEGTSNPNLYWYRQAAGRGLQLLFYSVGIGQISSEVPQNLSASRPQDRQFILSSKKLLLSDSGFYLCAWRPTSSGYTFGSGTRLTVV.

The chain recombines TRBV5-8 with TRBJ2-2; no clear D gene. The CDR3 runs to 14 residues. CDR1 SGHTS and CDR2 YDEGEE come from the germline V gene. V lost 1 base to trimming and J lost 2 bases, with 6 bases between them. The CDR3 spells CASSLRVNTGELFF. The CDR3 DNA is TGTGCCAGCAGCTTGCGTGTAAACACCGGGGAGCTGTTTTTT.